The 20 T cell receptor beta chains below were found in one sample sequenced in a study of T cell changes during pregnancy in multiple sclerosis. Here immunoSEQ multiplex PCR was the method, and the copy in TCRdb shows in-frame clones only, minus some. The data hold tens of thousands of clones, with around 90% observed a single time. This sample comprised peripheral blood, obtained after pregnancy. These receptors originate from a female donor in good health, enrolled as a control in a pregnancy study.

This rearrangement joins TRBV6-5 to TRBJ2-7, with D possibly matching TRBD2 (6 bases). Germline loops: CDR1 MNHEY, CDR2 SVGAGI. This CDR3 comprises 13 residues. Trimming removed 2 bases from V and 3 bases from J, with 8 bases in between. The CDR3 sequence: CASSYTTSYEQYF. For the CDR3, the DNA is TGTGCCAGCAGTTACACGACTAGCTACGAGCAGTACTTC.

The V and J genes are TRBV29-1 and TRBJ1-1; a possible D gene is TRBD1 (6 bases). Trimming stripped 4 bases from V and 0 bases from J, with 15 bases between. The germline gives CDR1 SQVTM, CDR2 ANQGSEA. The CDR3 spans 15 residues. The CDR3 DNA is TGCAGCGTTGGGGGGCCGGGCTCTTTGAACACTGAAGCTTTCTTT. This translates into CSVGGPGSLNTEAFF.

This chain uses TRBV11-2 with TRBJ1-3; D possibly corresponds to TRBD1 (6 bases). CDR1 SGHAT and CDR2 FQNNGV come from the germline V gene. Trimming removed 9 bases at V and 6 bases at J, with 15 bases between. The CDR3 is 13 residues long. DNA for the CDR3: TGTGCCAGTAGAGCGGGGGGCCAAAACACCATATATTTT. This codes for CASRAGGQNTIYF.

This clone has just a few counts. This CDR3 is CSVEAGGIEAFF. The CDR3 coding sequence is TGCAGCGTTGAGGCCGGGGGGATTGAAGCTTTCTTT. The chain has TRBV29-1 and TRBJ1-1; a possible D gene is TRBD1 (5 bases). The germline V gene encodes CDR1 SQVTM and CDR2 ANQGSEA. V lost 3 bases and J 7 bases, leaving 12 bases between the germline ends. The CDR3 extends over 12 amino acids.

The chain recombines TRBV19 with TRBJ2-1, with TRBD1 matching over 7 bases. Germline CDR1 and CDR2: LNHDA and SQIVND (reference sequence). V shed 10 bases and J 9 bases; nucleotides not matched to a gene: 6. The CDR3 has 11 residues. CDR3 DNA: TGTGCCACCTTGACAGGGAGTGAGCAGTTCTTC. Translating it yields CATLTGSEQFF.

The chain links TRBV13 to TRBJ2-7; 7 positions match TRBD2. With 4 bases clipped from V and 5 bases from J, the junction kept 11 bases outside the gene matches. CDR3 length: 15 residues. The germline CDR1 and CDR2 sequences are PRHDT and FYEKMQ (reference sequence). The DNA of the CDR3 is TGTGCCAGCAGCTGGGGCGGGGCGGGGGACCACGAGCAGTACTTC. It yields the protein CASSWGGAGDHEQYF.

The CDR3 region has the DNA TGTGCCAGCAGCGGACTAGCGGGAGGCACCGGGGAGCTGTTTTTT. It is translated as CASSGLAGGTGELFF. The rearrangement links TRBV9 to TRBJ2-2, with 13 bases identical to TRBD2. CDR1 SGDLS and CDR2 YYNGEE come from the germline V gene. The CDR3 contains 15 residues. Losses at the gene ends were 3 bases for V and 4 bases for J; bases not matched to a gene: 0. Full variable domain (outside the CDR3, taken from reference TRBV9 and TRBJ2-2): DSGVTQTPKHLITATGQRVTLRCSPRSGDLSVYWYQQSLDQGLQFLIQYYNGEERAKGNILERFSAQQFPDLHSELNLSSLELGDSALYFCASSGLAGGTGELFFGEGSRLTVL.

V usage is TRBV9 and J usage is TRBJ2-2; weak D call: TRBD2 (5 bases). CDR1 and CDR2 from the germline V gene are SGDLS and YYNGEE. CDR3 length: 14 amino acids. V lost 2 bases and J lost 7, with 12 bases in between. The CDR3 DNA follows: TGTGCCAGCAGCGTGAAACTAGAGGACGGGGAGCTGTTTTTT. Translating it yields CASSVKLEDGELFF.

This sequence joins TRBV11-3 and TRBJ2-7; TRBD2 matches at 10 bases. Trimming at V came to 1 base and at J to 0 bases, leaving 6 bases not matched to a gene. The CDR3 consists of 17 residues. In germline, CDR1 is SGHNT, CDR2 YENEEA. CDR3 sequence (DNA): TGTGCCAGCAGCTTAGTTTCGAGCGGGAGGGCCTCCTACGAGCAGTACTTC. This codes for CASSLVSSGRASYEQYF.

This clone was observed a handful of times. This sequence joins TRBV2 and TRBJ1-1, with 8 bases that match TRBD1. This CDR3 has 15 residues. CDR1 and CDR2 from the germline V gene are SNHLY and FYNNEI. Trimming took 11 bases from V and 0 from J; bases not matched to a gene: 11. CDR3 loop: CAGNRDRRLNTEAFF. Here the CDR3 DNA reads TGTGCCGGCAACCGGGACAGGCGATTGAACACTGAAGCTTTCTTT.

The J gene is TRBJ1-1, the V gene TRBV20-1, with D perhaps TRBD1 (6 bases). Germline V CDR1 and CDR2: DFQATT, SNEGSKA (reference sequence). This CDR3 is built from 11 residues. Trimming took off 7 bases at V and 8 bases at J, with 14 bases between the two ends. CDR3 coding DNA: TGCAGTGGGGGGGGCAGGGCAGAAGCTTTCTTT. This sequence encodes CSGGGRAEAFF.

This chain connects TRBV2 to TRBJ2-5; D is possibly TRBD1 (6 bases). CDR1 SNHLY and CDR2 FYNNEI come from the germline V gene. The CDR3 sequence is 14 residues long. The ends were cut back, 6 bases at V and 4 bases at J, with 15 bases in the middle. The CDR3 bases are TGTGCCAGCAGCGCAGGCCGAGGGGGAGAGACCCAGTACTTC. Translating it yields CASSAGRGGETQYF.

This chain uses TRBV15 with TRBJ1-2; the D gene is possibly TRBD1 (5 bases). V was pared by 0 bases and J by 7 bases, with 12 bases between. The CDR3 totals 14 residues. In germline, CDR1 is LNHNV, CDR2 YYDKDF (reference sequence). CDR3 in amino acids: CATSRDFGGGGYTF. The CDR3 DNA is TGTGCCACCAGCAGAGATTTCGGGGGAGGTGGCTACACCTTC. Filled out from reference TRBV15 and TRBJ1-2, the complete variable domain reads DAMVIQNPRYQVTQFGKPVTLSCSQTLNHNVMYWYQQKSSQAPKLLFHYYDKDFNNEADTPDNFQSRRPNTSFCFLDIRSPGLGDTAMYLCATSRDFGGGGYTFGSGTRLTVV.

The rearrangement joins TRBV19 to TRBJ1-2, with a possible D match to TRBD1 (5 bases). The CDR3 covers 14 residues. Germline assignment: CDR1 LNHDA and CDR2 SQIVND (reference sequence). Trimming shortened V by 1 base and J by 4 bases, and 10 bases separated the two germline ends. This chain's CDR3 is CASSIGGNSYGYTF. The CDR3 nucleotides are TGTGCCAGTAGTATAGGGGGCAATAGCTATGGCTACACCTTC.

CDR3 DNA sequence: TGTGCCAGCAGCGTCACCGGGACAGCCTACGAGCAGTACTTC. Its translation: CASSVTGTAYEQYF. The V gene is TRBV9, the J gene TRBJ2-7; TRBD1 agrees at 7 bases. Germline V gene data show CDR1 as SGDLS and CDR2 as YYNGEE. Trimming at V came to 2 bases and at J to 2 bases, leaving 4 bases not matched to a gene. This CDR3 has 14 residues.

The V call is TRBV18, the J call TRBJ2-5, with D unclear. V lost 0 bases, J lost 0 bases, and 11 bases lay in between. CDR1 and CDR2 (germline): KGHSH, LQKENI. This CDR3 is 16 amino acids long. CDR3: CASSPPPNRYQETQYF. In nucleotides, the CDR3 is TGTGCCAGCTCACCACCCCCCAATCGGTACCAAGAGACCCAGTACTTC. The complete variable domain, with remaining parts taken from reference TRBV18 and TRBJ2-5, reads NAGVMQNPRHLVRRRGQEARLRCSPMKGHSHVYWYRQLPEEGLKFMVYLQKENIIDESGMPKERFSAEFPKEGPSILRIQQVVRGDSAAYFCASSPPPNRYQETQYFGPGTRLLVL.

V gene TRBV20-1 combines with J gene TRBJ2-5; the D gene is possibly TRBD2 (5 bases). Trimming removed 5 bases from V and 7 bases from J, with 8 bases in between. Germline CDR1 DFQATT, CDR2 SNEGSKA (reference sequence). This CDR3 is 10 amino acids long. The CDR3 nucleotides read TGCAGTGCTGGCGAGGGGACCCAGTACTTC. Its translation is CSAGEGTQYF.

This clone was seen a few times. This chain joins TRBV29-1 and TRBJ1-1; weak D call: TRBD1 (6 bases). Germline V gene sequence: CDR1 SQVTM, CDR2 ANQGSEA. This CDR3 is built from 10 residues. The germline V and J ends were trimmed by 7 bases and 10 bases, with 13 bases remaining between them. The DNA for the CDR3 is TGCAGCGGGATGGACAGCCGAGCTTTCTTT. Translation gives CSGMDSRAFF.

The table lists this clone with a count of one. The chain uses TRBV6-5 and TRBJ1-1; D unclear. The CDR3 is 15 residues long. Germline CDR1 MNHEY, CDR2 SVGAGI. With 8 bases removed from V and 2 bases from J, the gap between germline ends came to 18 bases. CDR3 loop: CASVPRALLNTEAFF. Written as DNA, the CDR3 is TGTGCCAGCGTTCCGAGGGCCCTCCTTAACACTGAAGCTTTCTTT.

The V gene is TRBV4-2, the J gene TRBJ2-1; TRBD2 agrees at 7 bases. The CDR3 covers 15 residues. Germline CDR1 is LGHNA and CDR2 is YNFKEQ. The V gene end was trimmed by 4 bases and the J gene end by 6 bases; junction bases not matched to a gene: 9. The CDR3 DNA follows: TGTGCCAGCAGCCCTAATGAGGGAGGGCGCAATGAGCAGTTCTTC. Residues: CASSPNEGGRNEQFF.